This note documents a single T cell receptor (beta chain) sequence. Its antigen is not identified. This record comes from a study of PD-1 blockade in classical Hodgkin lymphoma. General study results and limits: Repertoire differences lack defined causes, possibly disease activity or prior therapy. At baseline, newly diagnosed patients reportedly showed less TCR diversity than healthy donors.

Sequencing was performed with immunoSEQ multiplex PCR; in TCRdb, only in-frame clones are kept and a portion is missing. The sample holds around 65,000 clones; roughly nine tenths are singletons and the top ten take 14% to 15%. CDR1 SGHRS and CDR2 YFSETQ come from the germline V gene. Trimming pared 0 bases from V and 0 bases from J, leaving 9 bases between. There are 15 residues in the CDR3. Patients all relapsed after autologous stem cell transplantation, and there was variation in brentuximab vedotin exposure. The sample consisted of peripheral blood mononuclear cells (PBMCs), taken at baseline. This receptor was obtained from a human donor with classical Hodgkin lymphoma. This chain connects TRBV5-1 to TRBJ1-1; D perhaps matches TRBD1 (6 bases). CDR3 DNA: TGCGCCAGCAGCTTGGTAACAGGGATGAACACTGAAGCTTTCTTT. Protein product: CASSLVTGMNTEAFF.